The source of this T cell receptor beta chain is a study of blood T cells in healthy people across ages. The study, taken as a whole, reports: Both higher diversity and more naive CD4+ cells marked long-lived donors when set against aged donors.

CDR1 is SGHTA and CDR2 is FQGNSA in the germline V gene. CDR3 length: 14 residues. Trimming took off 1 base at V and 2 bases at J, with 6 bases between the two ends. Sample-barcoded 5' priming and a J-beta primer mix drove a second PCR of about 6 to 11 cycles. TCRdb called the 5' RACE reads again in MiXCR, with one record for every CDR3 protein. The table records 1.5 million to 2 million distinct CDR3 sequences, roughly 27% of them present only once. Regarding this clonotype: The antigen is unknown.

Input material: blood. The source is a young woman in good health. The chain recombines TRBV7-2 with TRBJ2-4; D is uncertain. This CDR3 is CASSLVTSKNIQYF. As DNA, the CDR3 is TGTGCCAGCAGCTTAGTAACGTCCAAAAACATTCAGTACTTC.